The 12 T cell receptor beta chains below all came from one sample that was sequenced in a study of cytomegalovirus exposure and HLA in healthy donors (dated by TCRdb to 2016 to 2017). Receptor libraries were prepared by the immunoSEQ multiplex PCR assay. For the multiplex PCR, a mixture combining 60 forward primers for TCR Vbeta segments and 13 reverse primers for TCR Jbeta segments was used. TCRdb limited this immuneACCESS table to in-frame rearrangements with V and J called. A share of clones is missing; checked studies link under half to unresolved V genes, and the rest is unexplained. For this sample there are 70,000 to 85,000 clones; 60% to 70% appear just once. Jointly, the top ten make up about 5.7% of the sample. Sample: PBMCs. These receptor sequences come from a man aged 30 to 39 in good health and CMV-seropositive.

The CDR3 DNA sequence: TGCGCCAGCAGCCAGGCGTTTTTGGGCAGCTCCTACGAGCAGTACTTC. As protein: CASSQAFLGSSYEQYF. This chain connects TRBV4-3 to TRBJ2-7; D call uncertain. This CDR3 comprises 16 residues. Germline V CDR1 and CDR2: LGHNA, YSLEER. The germline V and J ends were trimmed by 3 bases and 0 bases, with 15 bases remaining between them.

The chain couples TRBV25-1 to TRBJ2-7; D possibly corresponds to TRBD2 (6 bases). Trimming took off 6 bases at V and 2 bases at J, with 14 bases between the two ends. Germline loops: CDR1 MGHDK, CDR2 SYGVNS. The CDR3 has 14 amino acids. The CDR3 sequence is CASSGRGSTYEQYF. The CDR3 DNA sequence: TGTGCCAGCAGCGGGCGGGGCAGTACCTACGAGCAGTACTTC.

This chain joins TRBV27 and TRBJ2-5; D is undetermined. The CDR3 runs to 13 residues. CDR1 is MNHEY and CDR2 is SMNVEV in the germline V gene (reference sequence). V lost 0 bases, J lost 5 bases, and 7 bases lay in between. The CDR3 nucleotides are TGTGCCAGCAGTTTATCGGGCTGGGAGACCCAGTACTTC. It encodes CASSLSGWETQYF.

The rearrangement uses TRBV19 and TRBJ2-3; 8 bases map to TRBD2. The CDR3 runs 16 residues. The J segment lost 3 bases and the V segment lost 3 bases, leaving 8 bases of the junction unmatched. The V gene's germline CDR1 is LNHDA and CDR2 SQIVND (reference sequence). The CDR3 here is CASSIGASGSTDTQYF. CDR3 nucleotides: TGTGCCAGTAGTATCGGGGCTAGCGGGTCGACAGATACGCAGTATTTT. The full variable domain, its missing parts supplied by reference TRBV19 and TRBJ2-3, is DGGITQSPKYLFRKEGQNVTLSCEQNLNHDAMYWYRQDPGQGLRLIYYSQIVNDFQKGDIAEGYSVSREKKESFPLTVTSAQKNPTAFYLCASSIGASGSTDTQYFGPGTRLTVL.

The gene calls are TRBV21-1 and TRBJ2-2; TRBD2 is the table's D call and was not checked against the DNA. TRBV21-1 is a pseudogene locus. This CDR3 spans 15 amino acids. The CDR3 DNA reads TGTGCCAGCAGCAAGTCTGAGGTGAACACCGGGGAGCTGTTTTTT. It is translated as CASSKSEVNTGELFF.

This clone has more than one count but fewer than ten. The chain has TRBV7-2 and TRBJ2-7; 7 nucleotides align to TRBD2. This CDR3 is 16 amino acids long. Germline V lookup: CDR1 SGHTA, CDR2 FQGNSA. J lost 2 bases, V lost 0 bases, and 7 bases had no gene match. The CDR3 coding sequence is TGTGCCAGCAGCTTAGCGGGGTCTAGCGGCACCTACGAGCAGTACTTC. Translated: CASSLAGSSGTYEQYF.

The chain employs TRBV6-6 and TRBJ2-1; 9 bases are shared with TRBD2. Trimming cost V 7 bases and J 3 bases; bases outside gene matches: 7. The CDR3 length is 15 residues. Germline V gives CDR1 MNHNY, CDR2 SVGAGI (reference sequence). CDR3 nucleotide sequence: TGTGCCAGCACCCTTAGCGGGAGAGGCTACAATGAGCAGTTCTTC. It is translated as CASTLSGRGYNEQFF.

This chain connects TRBV20-1 to TRBJ2-3; no definite D call. Trimming removed 6 bases at V and 3 bases at J, with 4 bases between. The CDR3 extends over 10 amino acids. Germline CDR1 reads DFQATT; CDR2 reads SNEGSKA (reference sequence). The DNA of the CDR3 is TGCAGTGCCCGTACAGATACGCAGTATTTT. Its translation is CSARTDTQYF.

The chain carries TRBV9 and TRBJ2-7; the match to TRBD1 covers 9 bases. V gave up 0 bases and J gave up 4 bases; unmatched junction bases: 8. The CDR3 contains 16 residues. CDR1 and CDR2 (germline): SGDLS, YYNGEE. As DNA, the CDR3 is TGTGCCAGCAGCGTAGGATATCGGGACAGGGATTACGAGCAGTACTTC. This translates into CASSVGYRDRDYEQYF.

The chain combines TRBV6-6 with TRBJ2-2, with 10 bases aligning to TRBD1. Germline CDR1 reads MNHNY; CDR2 reads SVGAGI (reference sequence). V gave up 9 bases and J gave up 7 bases; unmatched junction bases: 5. CDR3 size: 13 residues. CDR3 loop: CASWDRGVGELFF. CDR3 in DNA: TGTGCCAGTTGGGACAGGGGAGTCGGGGAGCTGTTTTTT.

The V gene is TRBV18, the J gene TRBJ2-7; tentatively, D is TRBD1 (6 bases). V lost 3 bases and J lost 0, with 9 bases in between. Per germline, CDR1 KGHSH and CDR2 LQKENI. This CDR3 has 14 residues. The CDR3 loop is CASSPQGFSYEQYF. In DNA, the CDR3 is TGTGCCAGCTCACCCCAGGGGTTCTCCTACGAGCAGTACTTC.

The J gene is TRBJ1-5, the V gene TRBV6-1, with 10 bases lining up with TRBD1. CDR3 length: 15 residues. Unmatched junction bases numbered 7, after V lost 7 bases and J lost 4 bases. Germline V lookup: CDR1 MNHNS, CDR2 SASEGT. This CDR3 reads CASNVDRGRNQPQHF. DNA of the CDR3: TGTGCCAGCAATGTCGACAGGGGGCGGAATCAGCCCCAGCATTTT.